Following are 20 T cell receptor beta chains from one sample sequenced in a study of T cell clonality in common variable immunodeficiency. The method was immunoSEQ multiplex PCR; TCRdb's version includes in-frame clones alone and lacks a portion of them. The listing records about 7,800 clones. These receptors have no identified antigens. Findings and caveats of the study: Fewer deletions and N-nucleotide insertions were reportedly seen in common variable immunodeficiency TCR beta sequences.

The sequenced sample was peripheral blood mononuclear cells. These receptors all come from a human donor with common variable immunodeficiency.

As concerns this clone: The observed sequence ends 3 residues before the CDR3 terminus, with the missing tail filled in from the germline J gene. V is TRBV19 and J is TRBJ2-7, with D possibly TRBD2 on 6 matching bases. Germline V gives CDR1 LNHDA, CDR2 SQIVND (reference sequence). The CDR3 runs 15 residues. V was shortened by 7 bases and J by 4 bases, with 20 bases between the two germline ends. CDR3 bases read: TGTGCCAGTACTCCTGGGACTCATTCACGTTACGAG. This sequence encodes CASTPGTHSRYE. The whole CDR3 protein is CASTPGTHSRYEQYF.

As regards this clone: The read halts 3 residues ahead of the CDR3 end, with the missing end drawn from the germline J gene. The rearrangement uses TRBV18 and TRBJ2-1; 11 bases are a match to TRBD1. The J segment lost 7 bases and the V segment lost 8 bases, leaving 7 bases of the junction unmatched. Germline values: CDR1 KGHSH, CDR2 LQKENI. The CDR3 runs to 14 residues. The CDR3 is CASSGTGGTNEQFF. The part of the CDR3 DNA that was read is TGTGCCAGCAGCGGGACAGGGGGGACAAATGAG.

Worth noting for this clone: The read terminates 3 residues before the CDR3 end, so the remaining end is supplied by the germline J gene. The gene calls are TRBV6-2 or TRBV6-3 and TRBJ1-5, with no clear D. The V gene lost 0 bases and the J gene lost 3 bases, with 9 bases spanning the gap. The CDR3 sequence is 15 residues long. CDR1 and CDR2 (germline): MNHEY, SVGEGT. The sequenced CDR3 bases are TGTGCCAGCAGTTACTCCGGGCGGGTCAATCAGCCC. Translation gives CASSYSGRVNQP. The full CDR3 protein reads CASSYSGRVNQPQHF.

This clone is deemed medium-sized by its frequency. Sequencing ends 3 residues short of the CDR3 end; the germline J gene provides the rest. The chain couples TRBV7-2 to TRBJ1-3, with D maybe TRBD1 (5 bases). Trimming shortened V by 5 bases and J by 2 bases, and 10 bases separated the two germline ends. The V gene's germline CDR1 is SGHTA and CDR2 FQGNSA. This CDR3 has 14 amino acids. Incomplete CDR3 DNA: TGTGCCAGCAGCCCCCAGACAGCTGGAAACACC. It translates to CASSPQTAGNT. The entire CDR3 is CASSPQTAGNTIYF.

Comments on this clone: The read halts 3 residues ahead of the CDR3 end, with the missing end drawn from the germline J gene. The rearrangement joins TRBV7-6 to TRBJ2-1, with 7 bases matching TRBD2. The CDR3 spans 16 residues. V lost 1 base and J lost 4; bases outside the gene matches: 7. Germline lookup yields CDR1 SGHVS and CDR2 FNYEAQ. The sequenced part of the CDR3 DNA is TGTGCCAGCAGCTTAGAAGGGCTAGCGGATTACAATGAG. This sequence encodes CASSLEGLADYNE. The entire CDR3 sequence reads CASSLEGLADYNEQFF.

Notes on this clone: Coverage ceases 3 residues before the CDR3 finishes, and the germline J gene fills in the end. The V call is TRBV6-2 or TRBV6-3, the J call TRBJ2-7; possible D gene TRBD1, 5 bases. V lost 2 bases to trimming and J lost 5 bases, with 16 bases between them. CDR1 is MNHEY, CDR2 SVGEGT, per germline. The CDR3 covers 15 residues. The CDR3 region is CASSYVGRVSHEQYF. The part of the CDR3 DNA that was read is TGTGCCAGCAGTTACGTCGGCAGGGTTTCCCACGAG.

Incomplete CDR3 DNA: TGCAGTGCTAGGACCGGACAGGGAATTATCCCCTACGAG. Its translation: CSARTGQGIIPYE. The whole CDR3 protein is CSARTGQGIIPYEQYF. The V gene is TRBV20-1, the J gene TRBJ2-7; the match to TRBD1 covers 8 bases. The observed sequence ends 3 residues before the CDR3 terminus, with the missing tail filled in from the germline J gene. The CDR3 runs to 16 residues. V lost 3 bases to trimming and J lost 2 bases; unmatched junction nucleotides: 12. Per the germline V gene, CDR1 is DFQATT and CDR2 is SNEGSKA (reference sequence).

As to this clone: With the read ending 3 residues before the CDR3 end, the germline J gene is used to fill in that end. The V and J genes are TRBV5-1 and TRBJ2-7; 10 positions agree with TRBD1. Germline values: CDR1 SGHRS, CDR2 YFSETQ. The ends lost 6 bases at V and 4 bases at J; junction bases unmatched: 4. The CDR3 contains 13 residues. The CDR3 DNA, read in part, is TGCGCCAGCACACCGGGACAGGGGTACGAG. Its translation is CASTPGQGYE. The full-length CDR3 reads as CASTPGQGYEQYF.

This clone is labeled medium-sized based on frequency. The read halts 3 residues ahead of the CDR3 end, with the missing end drawn from the germline J gene. The genes are TRBV20-1 and TRBJ2-5; a possible D gene is TRBD1 (5 bases). The CDR3 loop spans 14 amino acids. Germline CDR1 DFQATT, CDR2 SNEGSKA (reference sequence). Trimming removed 3 bases from V and 4 bases from J, with 15 bases in between. CDR3 protein: CSARRRQGGETQYF. Partial CDR3 DNA: TGCAGTGCTAGGAGGCGCCAGGGCGGAGAGACC.

This CDR3 reads CSAKAGLIYEQYF. The covered CDR3 bases are TGCAGTGCTAAGGCGGGACTGATCTACGAG. The chain carries TRBV20-1 and TRBJ2-7; tentatively, D is TRBD2 (6 bases). The read finishes 3 residues shy of the CDR3 end, and the germline J gene is used to complete it. The CDR3 is 13 amino acids. V dropped 4 bases and J dropped 3 bases, with 13 bases sitting between them. The germline V gene has CDR1 DFQATT and CDR2 SNEGSKA (reference sequence).

A word on this clone: The read ends 3 residues early relative to the CDR3; the germline J gene fills the gap. The gene calls are TRBV7-6 and TRBJ2-1, with 11 bases identical to TRBD2. The CDR3 consists of 18 residues. CDR1 is SGHVS, CDR2 FNYEAQ, per germline. J gave up 5 bases and V 4 bases, and 13 bases lay outside the gene matches. The DNA read from the CDR3 is TGTGCCAGCAGCTACTTGGGACTAGCGGACGAACTCGACAATGAG. This gives the protein CASSYLGLADELDNE. The entire CDR3 reads CASSYLGLADELDNEQFF.

Details on this clone: Coverage ceases 3 residues before the CDR3 finishes, and the germline J gene fills in the end. The V gene is TRBV29-1, the J gene TRBJ1-5; tentatively, D is TRBD1 (6 bases). Trimming pared 2 bases from V and 4 bases from J, leaving 21 bases between. The germline CDR1 and CDR2 sequences are SQVTM and ANQGSEA. The CDR3 runs to 17 residues. The part of the CDR3 DNA that was read is TGCAGCGTTGAATCCCCGACAGGTGTCGGTCCAAATCAGCCC. Protein sequence: CSVESPTGVGPNQP. The full CDR3 protein reads CSVESPTGVGPNQPQHF.

As regards this clone: The missing CDR3 end, 3 residues past where the read stops, is filled in from the germline J gene. This chain joins TRBV30 and TRBJ1-5; 9 nucleotides agree with TRBD1. The CDR3 runs to 14 residues. V shed 3 bases and J 4 bases; nucleotides not matched to a gene: 4. CDR1 and CDR2 from the germline V gene are GTSNPN and SVGIG (reference sequence). The sequenced part of the CDR3 DNA is TGTGCCTGGAGAAGACAGGGGGGGAATCAGCCC. Translated, it gives CAWRRQGGNQP. The entire CDR3 reads CAWRRQGGNQPQHF.

As concerns this clone: Read coverage stops 3 residues before the CDR3 terminus; the germline J gene supplies the remainder. The gene calls are TRBV19 and TRBJ2-1, with D maybe TRBD2 (5 bases). Trimming removed 6 bases at V and 2 bases at J, with 17 bases between. Germline-derived CDR1 and CDR2 are LNHDA and SQIVND (reference sequence). CDR3 length: 16 amino acids. This CDR3 reads CASSTDSRATYNEQFF. Incomplete CDR3 DNA: TGTGCCAGTAGCACGGACTCAAGGGCTACCTACAATGAG.

CDR3 DNA, as far as it was read: TGTGCCAGTAGTAGGCGTCTGGGTGGGGACAGCCACAATGAG. Translation gives CASSRRLGGDSHNE. The entire CDR3 reads CASSRRLGGDSHNEQFF. V is TRBV19 and J is TRBJ2-1; TRBD1 matches at 7 bases. The read is 3 residues too short to cover the CDR3 end, so that end is filled in from the germline J gene. The CDR3 covers 17 residues. J gave up 5 bases and V 4 bases, and 14 bases lay outside the gene matches. Germline CDR1 reads LNHDA; CDR2 reads SQIVND (reference sequence).

With respect to this clone: Coverage ceases 3 residues before the CDR3 finishes, and the germline J gene fills in the end. The rearrangement links TRBV19 to TRBJ2-1, with 16 bases fitting TRBD2. Germline loops: CDR1 LNHDA, CDR2 SQIVND (reference sequence). The CDR3 covers 19 residues. Trimming removed 4 bases from V and 6 bases from J; junction bases left unmatched: 12. CDR3 bases read: TGTGCCAGTAGTACACTACCGGGACTAGCGGGAGGGCCAGGCAATGAG. This translates into CASSTLPGLAGGPGNE. The whole CDR3 protein reads CASSTLPGLAGGPGNEQFF. The whole variable domain, remainder taken from reference TRBV19 and TRBJ2-1, is DGGITQSPKYLFRKEGQNVTLSCEQNLNHDAMYWYRQDPGQGLRLIYYSQIVNDFQKGDIAEGYSVSREKKESFPLTVTSAQKNPTAFYLCASSTLPGLAGGPGNEQFFGPGTRLTVL.

Comments on this clone: The read falls 3 residues short of the CDR3 end, and the missing part is taken from the germline J gene. The rearrangement uses TRBV23-1 and TRBJ2-7, with D maybe TRBD1 (6 bases). TRBV23-1 is sorted into the ORF group, with uncertain function. This CDR3 is built from 15 residues. The germline V and J ends were trimmed by 4 bases and 1 base, with 14 bases remaining between them. Partial CDR3 DNA: TGCGCCAGCAGTCCCCCTCGTCAGGGGTCCTACGAG. Amino acid sequence: CASSPPRQGSYE. The CDR3 reads in full as CASSPPRQGSYEQYF.

Of note for this clone: The read ends 3 residues early relative to the CDR3; the germline J gene fills the gap. The genes are TRBV6-1 and TRBJ1-5; TRBD1 might be the D (6 bases). The CDR3 has 15 residues. V was clipped by 1 base and J by 6 bases, with 13 bases between them. Germline CDR1 MNHNS, CDR2 SASEGT. The CDR3: CASSEGIQGSQPQHF. The sequenced part of the CDR3 DNA is TGTGCCAGCAGTGAAGGGATACAGGGAAGTCAGCCC.

Remarks on this clone: The junction departs from the called germline gene at one end, perhaps through a read error. The CDR3 end falls 3 residues outside the read, so it is completed with the germline J gene. V and J are TRBV7-7 and TRBJ2-5; D uncertain. Germline-derived CDR1 and CDR2 are SSHAT and FNYEAQ (reference sequence). The CDR3 is 15 residues long. Partial CDR3 DNA: TGTGCTAGCAGCTTAGCAGGTGGTTCCGTGGAGACC. This sequence encodes CASSLAGGSVET. The complete CDR3 protein is CASSLAGGSVETQYF.

Its frequency marks this clone as medium-sized. The sequence runs out 3 residues before the end of the CDR3; the remainder is reconstructed from the germline J gene. The chain is built from TRBV10-3 and TRBJ2-3; D call uncertain. The germline CDR1 and CDR2 sequences are ENHRY and SYGVKD. The CDR3 has 12 residues. V dropped 2 bases and J dropped 6 bases, with 6 bases sitting between them. The DNA read from the CDR3 is TGTGCCATCAGTGAGGTCAGGGATACG. Translated, it gives CAISEVRDT. The whole CDR3 region reads CAISEVRDTQYF.